The clone carrying this T cell receptor beta chain was observed once. These data belong to a study of T cell changes during pregnancy in multiple sclerosis. TCRdb's copy holds only in-frame clones and misses some; the assay was immunoSEQ multiplex PCR. This sample yields tens of thousands of clones, of which roughly 91% are seen a single time; less than 5.5% belongs to the top ten. Trimming removed 0 bases from V and 1 base from J; junction bases left unmatched: 2. The CDR3 sequence is 16 residues long. CDR1 is KGHSH, CDR2 LQKENI, per germline. The TCR comes from a female donor with multiple sclerosis, enrolled in a pregnancy study. The material sequenced was CD8+ T cells from peripheral blood mononuclear cells, taken before pregnancy. The chain is built from TRBV18 and TRBJ2-2; 7 nucleotides match TRBD2. CDR3 in amino acids: CASSPPRGRNTGELFF. In DNA form, the CDR3 reads TGTGCCAGCTCACCACCGCGGGGGAGGAACACCGGGGAGCTGTTTTTT.